Listed below are T cell receptor beta chains from one sample, sequenced in a study of blood T cell repertoires in COVID-19. The repertoire was sequenced with immunoSEQ multiplex PCR; TCRdb's copy has only in-frame clones and lacks some. This sample has approximately 200,000 clones; 65% to 85% occur once, and the top ten carry about 4.9%. The sequenced material came from peripheral blood. These receptors were collected from a woman aged 30 to 39 with acute or convalescent COVID-19. The CDR3 runs from the conserved cysteine through the conserved F or W. D genes are given only for firm matches. Clone size is shown for a subset of rows, as once, few, many or a class of expanded clone.

j_call: TRBJ2-7; clone_size: .; v_call: TRBV4-1; d_call: .; cdr3_aa: CASSLLTQNYEQYF; cdr3_nt: TGCGCCAGCAGCCTTTTGACACAGAATTACGAGCAGTACTTC
j_call: TRBJ1-2; clone_size: few; v_call: TRBV6-5; d_call: .; cdr3_aa: CASRPALAYGYTF; cdr3_nt: TGTGCCAGCAGGCCGGCCTTAGCCTATGGCTACACCTTC
j_call: TRBJ2-1; clone_size: .; v_call: TRBV11-3; d_call: .; cdr3_aa: CASSLGEGSYNEQFF; cdr3_nt: TGTGCCAGCAGCTTAGGAGAGGGCTCCTACAATGAGCAGTTCTTC
j_call: TRBJ1-6; clone_size: .; v_call: TRBV7-2; d_call: .; cdr3_aa: CASSLDPGRGASGSPLHF; cdr3_nt: TGTGCCAGCAGCTTGGACCCCGGTCGGGGGGCTTCTGGTTCACCCCTCCACTTT
j_call: TRBJ1-2; clone_size: .; v_call: TRBV5-6; d_call: TRBD1; cdr3_aa: CASSPDRDYGYTF; cdr3_nt: TGTGCCAGCAGCCCGGACAGGGATTATGGCTACACCTTC
j_call: TRBJ2-7; clone_size: .; v_call: TRBV15; d_call: .; cdr3_aa: CATSGTGSHEQYF; cdr3_nt: TGTGCCACCAGCGGAACAGGGTCCCACGAGCAGTACTTC
j_call: TRBJ1-4; clone_size: .; v_call: TRBV4-2; d_call: .; cdr3_aa: CASSQDLDRKKLFF; cdr3_nt: TGTGCCAGCAGCCAAGATTTAGACAGGAAAAAACTGTTTTTT
j_call: TRBJ2-7; clone_size: .; v_call: TRBV12-3/TRBV12-4; d_call: .; cdr3_aa: CASSLDSSYEQYF; cdr3_nt: TGTGCCAGCAGTTTGGACAGTTCCTACGAGCAGTACTTC
j_call: TRBJ2-7; clone_size: .; v_call: TRBV23-1; d_call: .; cdr3_aa: CASSQVTGERAYEQYF; cdr3_nt: TGCGCCAGCAGTCAAGTGACGGGGGAGAGGGCCTACGAGCAGTACTTC
j_call: TRBJ1-3; clone_size: .; v_call: TRBV19; d_call: .; cdr3_aa: CASSTWLQAGNTIYF; cdr3_nt: TGTGCCAGTAGTACTTGGTTACAGGCTGGAAACACCATATATTTT
j_call: TRBJ2-7; clone_size: few; v_call: TRBV9; d_call: TRBD2; cdr3_aa: CASSVAPGLSYEQYF; cdr3_nt: TGTGCCAGCAGCGTAGCCCCGGGACTATCCTACGAGCAGTACTTC
j_call: TRBJ1-1; clone_size: .; v_call: TRBV7-2; d_call: TRBD1; cdr3_aa: CASSLSGTGATLFF; cdr3_nt: TGTGCCAGCAGCTTGTCCGGGACAGGGGCCACCCTGTTCTTT
j_call: TRBJ1-5; clone_size: .; v_call: TRBV6-5; d_call: .; cdr3_aa: CASTPVGGNQPQHF; cdr3_nt: TGTGCCAGCACCCCAGTAGGGGGCAATCAGCCCCAGCATTTT
j_call: TRBJ2-1; clone_size: .; v_call: TRBV3-1/TRBV3-2; d_call: TRBD1; cdr3_aa: CASSQAGGGGEQFF; cdr3_nt: TGTGCCAGCAGCCAAGCAGGGGGTGGCGGTGAGCAGTTCTTC
j_call: TRBJ2-7; clone_size: .; v_call: TRBV28; d_call: .; cdr3_aa: CASSQPGGSSYEQYF; cdr3_nt: TGTGCCAGCAGTCAGCCAGGAGGCAGCTCCTACGAGCAGTACTTC
j_call: TRBJ1-5; clone_size: .; v_call: TRBV7-2; d_call: .; cdr3_aa: CASSQTWGGNQPQHF; cdr3_nt: TGTGCCAGCAGCCAGACCTGGGGCGGCAATCAGCCCCAGCATTTT
j_call: TRBJ2-3; clone_size: .; v_call: TRBV30; d_call: .; cdr3_aa: CAWSVLGGVYTDTQYF; cdr3_nt: TGTGCCTGGAGTGTACTGGGCGGGGTCTACACAGATACGCAGTATTTT
j_call: TRBJ1-3; clone_size: .; v_call: TRBV5-4; d_call: TRBD1; cdr3_aa: CASSFAGTGQRNTIYF; cdr3_nt: TGTGCCAGCAGCTTTGCCGGGACAGGGCAAAGAAACACCATATATTTT
j_call: TRBJ2-1; clone_size: once; v_call: TRBV5-5; d_call: TRBD2; cdr3_aa: CASSPGASGGYNEQFF; cdr3_nt: TGTGCCAGCAGCCCCGGGGCTAGCGGGGGATACAATGAGCAGTTCTTC
j_call: TRBJ1-1; clone_size: .; v_call: TRBV30; d_call: .; cdr3_aa: CALGVETVAAFF; cdr3_nt: TGTGCCCTAGGGGTGGAGACTGTCGCAGCTTTCTTT
j_call: TRBJ2-7; clone_size: .; v_call: TRBV27; d_call: TRBD1; cdr3_aa: CASSYAGQGVYEQYF; cdr3_nt: TGTGCCAGCAGCTATGCGGGACAGGGAGTCTACGAGCAGTACTTC
j_call: TRBJ1-3; clone_size: .; v_call: TRBV11-2; d_call: .; cdr3_aa: CASSQQGIFSGNTIYF; cdr3_nt: TGTGCCAGCAGTCAACAGGGCATATTCTCTGGAAACACCATATATTTT
j_call: TRBJ2-3; clone_size: .; v_call: TRBV5-1; d_call: .; cdr3_aa: CASSLAADTDTQYF; cdr3_nt: TGCGCCAGCAGCTTGGCCGCGGACACAGATACGCAGTATTTT
j_call: TRBJ2-5; clone_size: .; v_call: TRBV5-1; d_call: TRBD2; cdr3_aa: CASSLELTSGQETQYF; cdr3_nt: TGCGCCAGCAGCTTGGAGTTGACTAGCGGACAAGAGACCCAGTACTTC
j_call: TRBJ2-5; clone_size: .; v_call: TRBV5-1; d_call: .; cdr3_aa: CASSFRQETQYF; cdr3_nt: TGCGCCAGCAGCTTCCGGCAAGAGACCCAGTACTTC
j_call: TRBJ2-2; clone_size: .; v_call: TRBV9; d_call: TRBD1; cdr3_aa: CASSVKPNTGAHTGELFF; cdr3_nt: TGTGCCAGCAGCGTTAAACCCAATACAGGGGCCCACACCGGGGAGCTGTTTTTT
j_call: TRBJ2-1; clone_size: .; v_call: TRBV9; d_call: TRBD1; cdr3_aa: CASSADRGKVDEQFF; cdr3_nt: TGTGCCAGCAGCGCGGACAGGGGAAAGGTAGATGAGCAGTTCTTC
j_call: TRBJ1-3; clone_size: few; v_call: TRBV7-6; d_call: .; cdr3_aa: CASSHDRSLSGNTIYF; cdr3_nt: TGTGCCAGCAGCCACGACAGGTCCCTCTCTGGAAACACCATATATTTT
j_call: TRBJ1-2; clone_size: once; v_call: TRBV30; d_call: .; cdr3_aa: CAWSAQGSYGYTF; cdr3_nt: TGTGCCTGGAGTGCTCAGGGGTCCTATGGCTACACCTTC
j_call: TRBJ1-5; clone_size: .; v_call: TRBV2; d_call: TRBD1; cdr3_aa: CASQRDRGNSNQPQHF; cdr3_nt: TGTGCCAGCCAGAGGGACAGAGGAAATAGCAATCAGCCCCAGCATTTT
j_call: TRBJ1-1; clone_size: .; v_call: TRBV29-1; d_call: .; cdr3_aa: CSVEEQNTEAFF; cdr3_nt: TGCAGCGTCGAAGAACAGAACACTGAAGCTTTCTTT
j_call: TRBJ2-1; clone_size: .; v_call: TRBV6-2/TRBV6-3; d_call: TRBD2; cdr3_aa: CASSYSQRLASSYNEQFF; cdr3_nt: TGTGCCAGCAGTTACTCCCAAAGACTAGCGAGCTCCTACAATGAGCAGTTCTTC
j_call: TRBJ1-5; clone_size: once; v_call: TRBV6-2/TRBV6-3; d_call: TRBD1; cdr3_aa: CASSPGTDPGQPQHF; cdr3_nt: TGTGCCAGCAGTCCCGGGACAGACCCCGGACAGCCCCAGCATTTT
j_call: TRBJ1-2; clone_size: .; v_call: TRBV12-5; d_call: TRBD1; cdr3_aa: CASGRPGQKSGYTF; cdr3_nt: TGTGCTAGTGGTCGTCCGGGACAGAAGAGTGGCTACACCTTC
j_call: TRBJ1-2; clone_size: .; v_call: TRBV29-1; d_call: .; cdr3_aa: CSVEVQGRGGYTF; cdr3_nt: TGCAGCGTTGAGGTGCAGGGTAGGGGTGGCTACACCTTC
j_call: TRBJ2-3; clone_size: .; v_call: TRBV15; d_call: .; cdr3_aa: CATRRGTDTQYF; cdr3_nt: TGTGCCACCAGGAGGGGCACAGATACGCAGTATTTT
j_call: TRBJ2-7; clone_size: .; v_call: TRBV6-5; d_call: .; cdr3_aa: CASISTQGLVYEQYF; cdr3_nt: TGTGCCAGCATCTCAACCCAGGGTTTGGTATACGAGCAGTACTTC
j_call: TRBJ1-1; clone_size: .; v_call: TRBV3-1/TRBV3-2; d_call: TRBD1; cdr3_aa: CASVTGLGTEAFF; cdr3_nt: TGTGCCAGCGTGACAGGGCTGGGCACTGAAGCTTTCTTT
j_call: TRBJ1-2; clone_size: .; v_call: TRBV7-2; d_call: TRBD1; cdr3_aa: CASSPTADRDYGYTF; cdr3_nt: TGTGCCAGCAGCCCTACTGCGGACAGGGATTATGGCTACACCTTC
j_call: TRBJ2-7; clone_size: .; v_call: TRBV7-8; d_call: .; cdr3_aa: CASSLRGGTNDEQYF; cdr3_nt: TGTGCCAGCAGCTTAAGGGGGGGGACGAATGACGAGCAGTACTTC
j_call: TRBJ2-5; clone_size: .; v_call: TRBV5-1; d_call: .; cdr3_aa: CASSEGLPGETQYF; cdr3_nt: TGCGCCAGCAGCGAGGGACTCCCTGGAGAGACCCAGTACTTC
j_call: TRBJ2-7; clone_size: few; v_call: TRBV18; d_call: TRBD1; cdr3_aa: CASSPGQTYEQYF; cdr3_nt: TGTGCCAGCTCACCGGGACAGACCTACGAGCAGTACTTC
j_call: TRBJ2-1; clone_size: .; v_call: TRBV7-9; d_call: TRBD2; cdr3_aa: CASSWASGGASFAFF; cdr3_nt: TGTGCCAGCAGCTGGGCTAGCGGGGGCGCCTCCTTCGCGTTCTTC
j_call: TRBJ2-1; clone_size: .; v_call: TRBV5-1; d_call: TRBD2; cdr3_aa: CASSPSGRADEQFF; cdr3_nt: TGCGCCAGCAGCCCCAGCGGGAGGGCCGATGAGCAGTTCTTC
j_call: TRBJ1-5; clone_size: .; v_call: TRBV19; d_call: TRBD1; cdr3_aa: CASRDSYAQPQHF; cdr3_nt: TGTGCCAGTCGGGACAGCTACGCTCAGCCCCAGCATTTT
j_call: TRBJ2-7; clone_size: .; v_call: TRBV2; d_call: TRBD1; cdr3_aa: CASSSRQGVEQYF; cdr3_nt: TGTGCCAGCAGCTCCAGACAGGGGGTCGAGCAGTACTTC
j_call: TRBJ2-3; clone_size: .; v_call: TRBV10-3; d_call: TRBD2; cdr3_aa: CAIRGERGPDTQYF; cdr3_nt: TGTGCCATCAGGGGGGAGCGGGGTCCAGATACGCAGTATTTT
j_call: TRBJ2-1; clone_size: .; v_call: TRBV10-3; d_call: TRBD1; cdr3_aa: CAISELVSGQGEQFF; cdr3_nt: TGTGCCATCAGTGAGTTAGTCAGTGGACAGGGTGAGCAGTTCTTC
j_call: TRBJ1-2; clone_size: few; v_call: TRBV27; d_call: .; cdr3_aa: CASSSGQVYGYTF; cdr3_nt: TGTGCCAGCAGTTCCGGCCAGGTGTATGGCTACACCTTC
j_call: TRBJ1-2; clone_size: .; v_call: TRBV27; d_call: .; cdr3_aa: CASRASGEPGYTF; cdr3_nt: TGTGCCAGCAGAGCCTCCGGGGAGCCGGGCTACACCTTC
j_call: TRBJ1-6; clone_size: .; v_call: TRBV9; d_call: TRBD1; cdr3_aa: CASSPGQQGVDGSPLHF; cdr3_nt: TGTGCCAGCAGCCCTGGACAACAGGGGGTAGATGGTTCACCCCTCCACTTT
j_call: TRBJ2-7; clone_size: .; v_call: TRBV7-9; d_call: TRBD1; cdr3_aa: CASSPSQGAYEQYF; cdr3_nt: TGTGCCAGCAGCCCATCCCAGGGGGCCTACGAGCAGTACTTC
j_call: TRBJ2-1; clone_size: .; v_call: TRBV5-1; d_call: TRBD1; cdr3_aa: CASSIQSRGRADEQFF; cdr3_nt: TGCGCCAGCAGCATCCAAAGCAGGGGGCGAGCCGATGAGCAGTTCTTC